These T cell receptor beta chains were read from a single sample in a study of OX40 agonist ivuxolimab in advanced cancers. Here immunoSEQ multiplex PCR was the method, and the copy in TCRdb shows in-frame clones only, minus some. The repertoire holds approximately 82,000 clones, approximately 82% seen once, with around 0.88% in the top ten. Specimen: CD4+ or CD8+ T cells sorted from blood, collected in a trial of the OX40 agonist ivuxolimab. The source is an adult with an advanced solid tumor such as melanoma, head and neck, liver or kidney cancer. CDR3s include the opening cysteine and the closing phenylalanine or tryptophan. Each record gives: V gene, D gene, clone size, J gene, CDR3 DNA, CDR3 protein. The D gene is left open where the match is weak. Clone size is stated in some rows and not others, as once, few, many or a class when expanded.

V gene: TRBV6-1; D gene: NA; clone size: few; J gene: TRBJ1-2; CDR3 DNA: TGTGCCAGCAGTGAAGAAGGCTACACCTTC; CDR3 protein: CASSEEGYTF
V gene: TRBV30; D gene: NA; clone size: NA; J gene: TRBJ2-2; CDR3 DNA: TGTGCCTGGAATGGAAGACACCCCACCGGGGAGCTGTTTTTT; CDR3 protein: CAWNGRHPTGELFF
V gene: TRBV9; D gene: NA; clone size: NA; J gene: TRBJ2-5; CDR3 DNA: TGTGCCAGCAGCGTAGACGTGCGACCGAACCAAGAGACCCAGTACTTC; CDR3 protein: CASSVDVRPNQETQYF
V gene: TRBV5-1; D gene: NA; clone size: NA; J gene: TRBJ1-4; CDR3 DNA: TGCGCCAGCAGCTTGCGCGGGGGAGGTGAAAAACTGTTTTTT; CDR3 protein: CASSLRGGGEKLFF
V gene: TRBV13; D gene: TRBD1; clone size: NA; J gene: TRBJ2-1; CDR3 DNA: TGTGCCAGCAGCTTACGGGCGGGACAGGCAGCGAATGAGCAGTTCTTC; CDR3 protein: CASSLRAGQAANEQFF
V gene: TRBV5-1; D gene: NA; clone size: NA; J gene: TRBJ2-3; CDR3 DNA: TGCGCCAGCAGCTTGGGAAGTGGCACAGATACGCAGTATTTT; CDR3 protein: CASSLGSGTDTQYF
V gene: TRBV6-5; D gene: TRBD2; clone size: NA; J gene: TRBJ2-5; CDR3 DNA: TGTGCCAGCAGGCAGGGAGGGAGGGAGACCCAGTACTTC; CDR3 protein: CASRQGGRETQYF
V gene: TRBV7-2; D gene: NA; clone size: NA; J gene: TRBJ2-5; CDR3 DNA: TGTGCCAGCAGGGGGCCGCAAGGAGAGACCCAGTACTTC; CDR3 protein: CASRGPQGETQYF
V gene: TRBV5-1; D gene: NA; clone size: NA; J gene: TRBJ2-3; CDR3 DNA: TGCGCCAGCAGCACCCCAGGGGGCACAGATACGCAGTATTTT; CDR3 protein: CASSTPGGTDTQYF
V gene: TRBV6-5; D gene: TRBD1; clone size: few; J gene: TRBJ1-1; CDR3 DNA: TGTGCCAGCAGATCGGACAGGGGCGCTTTCTTT; CDR3 protein: CASRSDRGAFF
V gene: TRBV6-1; D gene: TRBD1; clone size: once; J gene: TRBJ2-1; CDR3 DNA: TGTGCCAGCAGTGATATAGGGGACAGGGGCTACAATGAGCAGTTCTTC; CDR3 protein: CASSDIGDRGYNEQFF
V gene: TRBV7-9; D gene: NA; clone size: NA; J gene: TRBJ2-7; CDR3 DNA: TGTGCCAGCAGCTTAGGCCTGAAGACAGGCGCATCCAACGAGCAGTACTTC; CDR3 protein: CASSLGLKTGASNEQYF
V gene: TRBV5-8; D gene: NA; clone size: NA; J gene: TRBJ1-2; CDR3 DNA: TGTGCCAGCAGCTTGGGGGAAGGGATTGCTGGCTACACCTTC; CDR3 protein: CASSLGEGIAGYTF
V gene: TRBV6-4; D gene: NA; clone size: NA; J gene: TRBJ2-2; CDR3 DNA: TGTGCCAGCAGTTTCCAGACAGGGAACACCGGGGAGCTGTTTTTT; CDR3 protein: CASSFQTGNTGELFF
V gene: TRBV18; D gene: NA; clone size: NA; J gene: TRBJ1-2; CDR3 DNA: TGTGCCAGCTCACGACGGGACGGAGCTAACTATGGCTACACCTTC; CDR3 protein: CASSRRDGANYGYTF
V gene: TRBV5-1; D gene: NA; clone size: NA; J gene: TRBJ2-2; CDR3 DNA: TGCGCCAGCAGCCGCCGGGCGGGGATAACCGGGGAGCTGTTTTTT; CDR3 protein: CASSRRAGITGELFF
V gene: TRBV6-5; D gene: TRBD1; clone size: NA; J gene: TRBJ2-7; CDR3 DNA: TGTGCCAGCAGTCGGACAGGGCCCCATGAGCAGTACTTC; CDR3 protein: CASSRTGPHEQYF
V gene: TRBV10-3; D gene: NA; clone size: NA; J gene: TRBJ1-2; CDR3 DNA: TGTGCCATCAGGGGGCAGGAAGGCTACACCTTC; CDR3 protein: CAIRGQEGYTF
V gene: TRBV6-5; D gene: NA; clone size: few; J gene: TRBJ1-1; CDR3 DNA: TGTGCCAGCAGTTACAACGCAATGAACACTGAAGCTTTCTTT; CDR3 protein: CASSYNAMNTEAFF
V gene: TRBV7-2; D gene: NA; clone size: NA; J gene: TRBJ2-1; CDR3 DNA: TGTGCCAGCAGCTTTGGTGGGGGAGGCTATGAGCAGTTCTTC; CDR3 protein: CASSFGGGGYEQFF
V gene: TRBV6-7; D gene: NA; clone size: NA; J gene: TRBJ2-5; CDR3 DNA: TGTGCCACAAGCCGTGGGGGAGGAGAGACCCAGTACTTC; CDR3 protein: CATSRGGGETQYF
V gene: TRBV30; D gene: TRBD1; clone size: once; J gene: TRBJ2-5; CDR3 DNA: TGTGCCTGGAGTACAGGACAGGGCAGGGGAGAGACCCAGTACTTC; CDR3 protein: CAWSTGQGRGETQYF
V gene: TRBV7-2; D gene: NA; clone size: once; J gene: TRBJ1-4; CDR3 DNA: TGTGCCAGCAGCCTATCGGGACGAAGAAATGAAAAACTGTTTTTT; CDR3 protein: CASSLSGRRNEKLFF
V gene: TRBV9; D gene: NA; clone size: NA; J gene: TRBJ2-7; CDR3 DNA: TGTGCCAGCAGCGTAGCCCCTACAGGGAGCTCCTACGAGCAGTACTTC; CDR3 protein: CASSVAPTGSSYEQYF
V gene: TRBV6-5; D gene: NA; clone size: NA; J gene: TRBJ1-6; CDR3 DNA: TGTGCCAGCAGTTACCAGGGCTCAAATTCACCCCTCCACTTT; CDR3 protein: CASSYQGSNSPLHF
V gene: TRBV18; D gene: NA; clone size: NA; J gene: TRBJ1-1; CDR3 DNA: TGTGCCAGCTCACCACCACCAGGGGAGACTGAAGCTTTCTTT; CDR3 protein: CASSPPPGETEAFF
V gene: TRBV5-1; D gene: TRBD1; clone size: NA; J gene: TRBJ2-2; CDR3 DNA: TGCGCCAGCAGCTCGGACAGGGGGACAATCACCGGGGAGCTGTTTTTT; CDR3 protein: CASSSDRGTITGELFF
V gene: TRBV9; D gene: TRBD1; clone size: NA; J gene: TRBJ1-4; CDR3 DNA: TGTGCCAGCAGCTCCGGCCCAGGGGGAGATGAAAAACTGTTTTTT; CDR3 protein: CASSSGPGGDEKLFF
V gene: TRBV6-1; D gene: NA; clone size: once; J gene: TRBJ2-7; CDR3 DNA: TGTGCCAGCGAAGCGCAGGCCGGAGAGCAGTACTTC; CDR3 protein: CASEAQAGEQYF
V gene: TRBV6-5; D gene: NA; clone size: few; J gene: TRBJ1-1; CDR3 DNA: TGTGCCAGCAGTTATACAGGGAAGGTCTCGGCTTTCTTT; CDR3 protein: CASSYTGKVSAFF
V gene: TRBV6-5; D gene: NA; clone size: NA; J gene: TRBJ1-3; CDR3 DNA: TGTGCCAGCAAGCGGGGCGGAGGAAACACCATATATTTT; CDR3 protein: CASKRGGGNTIYF
V gene: TRBV12-5; D gene: TRBD2; clone size: NA; J gene: TRBJ2-3; CDR3 DNA: TGTGCTAGTGGTGGGGGGACTAGCAGCACAGATACGCAGTATTTT; CDR3 protein: CASGGGTSSTDTQYF
V gene: TRBV2; D gene: TRBD1; clone size: NA; J gene: TRBJ1-2; CDR3 DNA: TGTGCCAGCAGCTTGACAGGGGTGATAGATTATGGCTACACCTTC; CDR3 protein: CASSLTGVIDYGYTF
V gene: TRBV7-8; D gene: TRBD1; clone size: NA; J gene: TRBJ2-7; CDR3 DNA: TGTGCCAGCAGCTACGGGACAGCCTCCTACGAGCAGTACTTC; CDR3 protein: CASSYGTASYEQYF
V gene: TRBV10-3; D gene: NA; clone size: NA; J gene: TRBJ1-1; CDR3 DNA: TGTGCCATCAGTGAAGGGCAGCCGAACACTGAAGCTTTCTTT; CDR3 protein: CAISEGQPNTEAFF
V gene: TRBV5-6; D gene: NA; clone size: NA; J gene: TRBJ1-5; CDR3 DNA: TGTGCCAGCAGCTTGGGTTGGTCTCCGGACCAGCATTTT; CDR3 protein: CASSLGWSPDQHF
V gene: TRBV7-3; D gene: TRBD2; clone size: NA; J gene: TRBJ2-2; CDR3 DNA: TGTGCCAGCAGCTTAAGGCAGGGAGGGACCGGGGAGCTGTTTTTT; CDR3 protein: CASSLRQGGTGELFF
V gene: TRBV10-3; D gene: NA; clone size: NA; J gene: TRBJ2-7; CDR3 DNA: TGTGCCATCAGCGGAGGGGACACATACTACGAGCAGTACTTC; CDR3 protein: CAISGGDTYYEQYF
V gene: TRBV9; D gene: TRBD2; clone size: NA; J gene: TRBJ2-1; CDR3 DNA: TGTGCCAGCAGCGTAGGGACTAGCGGCAATGAGCAGTTCTTC; CDR3 protein: CASSVGTSGNEQFF